This section outlines one TCR beta chain sequence together with its context. The data are from a study of PD-L1 blockade in urothelial cancer. The overall study: Treatment start was followed by blood analysis at 3 weeks (second dose) and again at 6 weeks. Blood-derived samples held a median around 140,000 T cells.

Here immunoSEQ multiplex PCR was the method, and the copy in TCRdb shows in-frame clones only, minus some. In the table there are about 41,000 clones, approximately 85% of which are singletons. The CDR3 consists of 15 residues. Germline assignment: CDR1 KGHSH and CDR2 LQKENI. V was shortened by 3 bases and J by 4 bases, with 15 bases between the two germline ends. Noted time point: peripheral blood 6 weeks after treatment start. Every patient provided from 1 to 8 samples, collected pretreatment and on-treatment. The sequencing here drew on PBMCs, taken around atezolizumab (anti-PD-L1) treatment. The receptor was derived from a man aged 65-85 years with urothelial cancer. This sequence joins TRBV18 and TRBJ1-1; D is perhaps TRBD1 (6 bases). In nucleotides, the CDR3 is TGTGCCAGCTCACCCGCTAACAGGGTTGGCACTGAAGCTTTCTTT. It codes for CASSPANRVGTEAFF. Based on the CDR3 plus reference TRBV18 and TRBJ1-1, the full variable domain is NAGVMQNPRHLVRRRGQEARLRCSPMKGHSHVYWYRQLPEEGLKFMVYLQKENIIDESGMPKERFSAEFPKEGPSILRIQQVVRGDSAAYFCASSPANRVGTEAFFGQGTRLTVV.